The 2 T cell receptor beta chains below all came from one sample that was sequenced in a study of metastatic and nonmetastatic thyroid tumors. Before thyroid surgery, none of the patients had received any treatment. With MiXCR, TCRdb reprocessed the PCR reads. Of under 50,000 clones in the sample, roughly 23% were seen once. Source material: blood. The receptor set was obtained from a male donor with papillary thyroid cancer or a benign thyroid nodule (not recorded which). Some clones in this sample may be carry-over from other donors' samples.

This clone was detected many times. The chain recombines TRBV12-3 or TRBV12-4 with TRBJ2-2; D call uncertain. The CDR3 covers 15 residues. V gave up 5 bases and J gave up 6 bases, with 16 bases separating them. DNA for the CDR3: TGTGCCAGCAGTCCCCGGCCAGGAGCAGCCGGGGAGCTGTTTTTT. Protein sequence: CASSPRPGAAGELFF.

This clone has ten or more counts. The chain carries TRBV9 and TRBJ1-6; D is unclear. The ends were cut back, 3 bases at V and 8 bases at J, with 15 bases in the middle. This CDR3 is 15 amino acids long. From germline, CDR1 is SGDLS and CDR2 YYNGEE. The CDR3 DNA follows: TGTGCCAGCAGCGAGACGGCTTATTTTGATTCACCCCTCCACTTT. It codes for CASSETAYFDSPLHF.